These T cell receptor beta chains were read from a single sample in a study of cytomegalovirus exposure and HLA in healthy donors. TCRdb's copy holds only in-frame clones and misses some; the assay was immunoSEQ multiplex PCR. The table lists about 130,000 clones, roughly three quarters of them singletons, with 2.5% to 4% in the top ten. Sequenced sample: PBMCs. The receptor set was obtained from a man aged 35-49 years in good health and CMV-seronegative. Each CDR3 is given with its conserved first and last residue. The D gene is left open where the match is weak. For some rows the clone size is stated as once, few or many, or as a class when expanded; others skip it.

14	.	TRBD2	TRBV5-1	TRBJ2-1	CASRGGSSYNEQFF	TGCGCCAGCAGGGGCGGGAGTTCCTACAATGAGCAGTTCTTC
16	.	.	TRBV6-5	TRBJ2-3	CASSYSAGWGADTQYF	TGTGCCAGCAGTTACTCGGCCGGGTGGGGGGCAGATACGCAGTATTTT
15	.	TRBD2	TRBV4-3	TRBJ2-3	CASSQDGSGPDTQYF	TGCGCCAGCAGCCAAGATGGTAGCGGGCCAGATACGCAGTATTTT
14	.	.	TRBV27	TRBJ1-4	CASSRRVQDEKLFF	TGTGCCAGCAGTCGCAGGGTTCAGGATGAAAAACTGTTTTTT
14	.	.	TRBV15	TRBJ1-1	CATSIMGGGTEAFF	TGTGCCACCAGCATCATGGGGGGAGGCACTGAAGCTTTCTTT
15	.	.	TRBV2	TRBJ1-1	CASSDWGGLNTEAFF	TGTGCCAGCAGTGACTGGGGGGGCCTAAACACTGAAGCTTTCTTT
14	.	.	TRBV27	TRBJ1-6	CASRPGTPDLPLHF	TGTGCCAGCAGGCCGGGGACACCGGATTTGCCCCTCCACTTT
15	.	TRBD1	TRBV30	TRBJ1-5	CAWSAGQGSNQPQHF	TGTGCCTGGAGTGCCGGACAGGGCAGTAATCAGCCCCAGCATTTT
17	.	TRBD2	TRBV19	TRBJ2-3	CASGSSSIGLAGGTQYF	TGTGCCAGTGGTTCCTCTTCCATAGGACTAGCGGGAGGTACGCAGTATTTT
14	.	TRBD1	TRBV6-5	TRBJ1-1	CASRPTDRATEAFF	TGTGCCAGCAGACCCACGGACAGGGCTACTGAAGCTTTCTTT
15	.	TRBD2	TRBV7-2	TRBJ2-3	CASSYGLGSTDTQYF	TGTGCCAGCAGCTACGGACTAGGAAGCACAGATACGCAGTATTTT
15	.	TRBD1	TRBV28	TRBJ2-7	CASGTPGQALYEQYF	TGTGCCAGCGGGACCCCGGGACAGGCCCTATACGAGCAGTACTTC
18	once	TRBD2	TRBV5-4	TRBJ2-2	CASSSPGLAGGRTGELFF	TGTGCCAGCAGCTCACCCGGACTAGCGGGGGGGCGTACCGGGGAGCTGTTTTTT
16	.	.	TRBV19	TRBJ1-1	CASSIQGYSMNTEAFF	TGTGCCAGTAGTATACAGGGTTACTCCATGAACACTGAAGCTTTCTTT
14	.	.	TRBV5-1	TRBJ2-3	CASSLDARKDTQYF	TGCGCCAGCAGCTTGGACGCGAGGAAAGATACGCAGTATTTT
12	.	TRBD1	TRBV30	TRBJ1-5	CAWTQGFQPQHF	TGTGCCTGGACACAGGGGTTTCAGCCCCAGCATTTT
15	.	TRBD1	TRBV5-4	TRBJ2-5	CASSPRQGARETQYF	TGTGCCAGCAGCCCACGCCAGGGGGCTAGGGAGACCCAGTACTTC
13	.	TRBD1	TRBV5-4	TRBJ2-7	CASRGTGQYEQYF	TGTGCCAGCCGAGGGACAGGGCAATACGAGCAGTACTTC
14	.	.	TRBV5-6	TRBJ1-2	CASSLWTANYGYTF	TGTGCCAGCAGCTTGTGGACAGCCAACTATGGCTACACCTTC
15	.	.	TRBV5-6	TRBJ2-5	CASSFLSAGKETQYF	TGTGCCAGCAGCTTCTTATCGGCAGGGAAAGAGACCCAGTACTTC
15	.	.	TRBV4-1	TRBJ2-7	CASSRSRALGLEQYF	TGCGCCAGCAGCCGCTCCAGGGCCCTCGGGCTCGAGCAGTACTTC
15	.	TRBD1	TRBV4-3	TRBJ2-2	CASSGDRGITGELFF	TGCGCCAGCAGCGGCGACAGGGGGATCACCGGGGAGCTGTTTTTT
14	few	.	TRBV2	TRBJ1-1	CASMKDSGDTEAFF	TGTGCCAGCATGAAAGACAGTGGGGACACTGAAGCTTTCTTT
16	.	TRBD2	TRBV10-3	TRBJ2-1	CAISESTRGGLNEQFF	TGTGCCATCAGTGAGTCGACTCGCGGGGGGCTGAATGAGCAGTTCTTC
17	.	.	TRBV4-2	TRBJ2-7	CASSQEHGDIGAYEQYF	TGTGCCAGCAGCCAAGAGCACGGGGATATTGGAGCGTACGAGCAGTACTTC
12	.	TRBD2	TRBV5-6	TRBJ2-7	CASSRGAYEQYF	TGTGCCAGCAGCCGGGGGGCCTACGAGCAGTACTTC
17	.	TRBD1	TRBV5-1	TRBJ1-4	CASSPDAPGTGEGKLFF	TGCGCCAGCAGCCCCGATGCACCAGGGACAGGGGAGGGAAAACTGTTTTTT
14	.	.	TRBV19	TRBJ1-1	CASSIAGGNTEAFF	TGTGCCAGTAGTATAGCGGGGGGGAACACTGAAGCTTTCTTT
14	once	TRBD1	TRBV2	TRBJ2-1	CASPGDRESVEQFF	TGTGCCTCTCCAGGCGACAGGGAGTCGGTTGAGCAGTTCTTC
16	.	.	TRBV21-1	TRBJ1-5	CASSGTGGIHRQPQHF	TGTGCCAGCAGTGGGACAGGGGGGATCCATCGGCAGCCCCAGCATTTT
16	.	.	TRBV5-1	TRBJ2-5	CASSYNTGGLEETQYF	TGCGCCAGCAGCTACAACACGGGTGGCTTGGAAGAGACCCAGTACTTC
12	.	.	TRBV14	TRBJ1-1	CASSQVGAQAFF	TGTGCCAGCAGCCAAGTGGGGGCCCAAGCTTTCTTT
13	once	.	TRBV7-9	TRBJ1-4	CASSPGPRVGLFF	TGTGCCAGCAGCCCCGGGCCCAGGGTTGGGCTGTTTTTT
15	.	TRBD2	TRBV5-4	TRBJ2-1	CASSLAGTSINEQFF	TGTGCCAGCAGCTTGGCCGGGACTAGCATCAATGAGCAGTTCTTC
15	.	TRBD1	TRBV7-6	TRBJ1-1	CASSEVPGQDTEAFF	TGTGCCAGCAGCGAGGTCCCGGGACAGGACACTGAAGCTTTCTTT
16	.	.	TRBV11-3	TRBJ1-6	CASSFTLSSYNSPLHF	TGTGCCAGCAGCTTTACGCTAAGCTCCTATAATTCACCCCTCCACTTT
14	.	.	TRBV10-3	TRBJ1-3	CAISLQGSGNTIYF	TGTGCCATCAGTTTACAGGGATCTGGAAACACCATATATTTT
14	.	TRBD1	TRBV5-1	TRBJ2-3	CASSRQGGTDTQYF	TGCGCCAGTTCCAGACAGGGTGGCACAGATACGCAGTATTTT
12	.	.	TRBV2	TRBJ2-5	CASSDSGETQYF	TGTGCCAGCAGTGATTCGGGTGAGACCCAGTACTTC
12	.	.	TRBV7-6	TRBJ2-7	CASSHRTAEQYF	TGTGCCAGCAGCCACCGGACAGCCGAGCAGTACTTC
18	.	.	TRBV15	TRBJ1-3	CATSRGLNIGVSGNTIYF	TGTGCCACCAGCAGAGGCCTGAATATAGGGGTCTCTGGAAACACCATATATTTT
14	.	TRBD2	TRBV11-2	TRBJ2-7	CASSPRLAGDEQYF	TGTGCCAGCAGCCCCCGACTAGCGGGAGACGAGCAGTACTTC
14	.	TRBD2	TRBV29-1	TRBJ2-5	CSVRLAGQQETQYF	TGCAGCGTTAGACTAGCGGGGCAACAAGAGACCCAGTACTTC
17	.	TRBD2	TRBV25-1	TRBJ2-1	CASSESISGLATAEQFF	TGTGCCAGCAGTGAATCCATCTCGGGACTAGCGACCGCTGAGCAGTTCTTC
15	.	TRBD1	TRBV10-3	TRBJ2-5	CAIPPGTVSEETQYF	TGTGCCATCCCCCCCGGGACAGTATCTGAAGAGACCCAGTACTTC
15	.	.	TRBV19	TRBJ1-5	CASTPPGRGNQPQHF	TGTGCCAGTACCCCGCCCGGCAGGGGCAATCAGCCCCAGCATTTT
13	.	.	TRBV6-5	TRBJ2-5	CASSYRDSETQYF	TGTGCCAGCAGCTACAGGGACTCGGAGACCCAGTACTTC
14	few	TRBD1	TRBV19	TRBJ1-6	CASRSGQEDSPLHF	TGTGCCAGTAGATCGGGACAGGAAGATTCACCCCTCCACTTT
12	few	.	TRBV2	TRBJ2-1	CATRTDSDEQFF	TGTGCCACCCGGACTGACTCCGATGAGCAGTTCTTC
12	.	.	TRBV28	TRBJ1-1	CASSSLTERAFF	TGTGCCAGCAGTTCCCTGACAGAGAGAGCTTTCTTT
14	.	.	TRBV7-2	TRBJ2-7	CASSLDRQVGEQYF	TGTGCCAGCAGCTTGGATCGCCAGGTCGGCGAGCAGTACTTC
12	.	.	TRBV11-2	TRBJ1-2	CASSLNGYGYTF	TGTGCCAGCAGCTTAAACGGGTATGGCTACACCTTC
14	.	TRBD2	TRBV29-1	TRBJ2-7	CSVATSGANYEQYF	TGCAGCGTTGCCACTAGCGGGGCGAACTACGAGCAGTACTTC
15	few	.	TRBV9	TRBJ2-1	CASSRAGSVANEQFF	TGTGCCAGCAGCCGGGCCGGGAGCGTAGCCAATGAGCAGTTCTTC
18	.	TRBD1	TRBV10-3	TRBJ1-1	CAISFSRGQGIMNTEAFF	TGTGCCATCAGTTTCTCACGCGGACAGGGCATCATGAACACTGAAGCTTTCTTT
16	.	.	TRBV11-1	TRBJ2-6	CASSLADSSGANVLTF	TGTGCCAGCAGCTTAGCGGACAGCTCTGGGGCCAACGTCCTGACTTTC
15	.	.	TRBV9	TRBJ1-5	CASSVWADSNQPQHF	TGTGCCAGCAGCGTATGGGCAGATAGCAATCAGCCCCAGCATTTT
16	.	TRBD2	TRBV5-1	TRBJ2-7	CASSLVEGGDPYEQYF	TGCGCCAGCAGCTTGGTTGAGGGAGGGGACCCCTACGAGCAGTACTTC
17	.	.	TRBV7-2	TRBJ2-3	CASSLTGRGTSTDTQYF	TGTGCCAGCAGCTTAACGGGGAGGGGGACTAGCACAGATACGCAGTATTTT